The 11 T cell receptor beta chains presented below share a single source sample, sequenced in a study of early T cells in non-severe SARS-CoV-2 infection. TCRdb passed the 5' RACE reads through MiXCR, listing each CDR3 protein once. This table has under 85,000 distinct CDR3 sequences, around a tenth appearing once. Sequenced input: whole blood. The receptor source for this set is an adult who was a healthcare worker with PCR-confirmed SARS-CoV-2 infection or an uninfected control (not recorded which).

This clonotype was seen a few times. V usage is TRBV11-2 and J usage is TRBJ2-2; D is possibly TRBD2 (6 bases). V dropped 2 bases and J dropped 4 bases, with 20 bases sitting between them. The CDR3 length is 18 residues. The germline V gene encodes CDR1 SGHAT and CDR2 FQNNGV. The CDR3 loop reads CASSLSDYLEGRTGELFF. In nucleotides, the CDR3 is TGTGCCAGCAGCTTATCTGACTATTTGGAGGGACGCACCGGGGAGCTGTTTTTT.

This clonotype was seen a handful of times. The chain joins TRBV12-3 or TRBV12-4 to TRBJ2-2, with no clear D. Trimming shortened V by 3 bases and J by 3 bases, and 5 bases separated the two germline ends. This CDR3 is 13 amino acids long. CDR3 protein: CASSFVDTGELFF. Here the CDR3 DNA reads TGTGCCAGCAGTTTTGTGGACACCGGGGAGCTGTTTTTT.

This rearrangement joins TRBV7-7 to TRBJ2-3; D might be TRBD1 (6 bases). This CDR3 has 14 amino acids. Germline V CDR1 and CDR2: SSHAT, FNYEAQ (reference sequence). Trimming left V 5 bases short and J 0 bases short, with 9 bases between. The CDR3 DNA is TGTGCCAGCAGCCCAGGACAGAGCACAGATACGCAGTATTTT. Protein sequence: CASSPGQSTDTQYF.

J is TRBJ2-3 and V is TRBV10-2; D is ambiguous. V shed 3 bases and J shed 2 bases, with 9 bases lying between them. Germline-derived CDR1 and CDR2 are WSHSY and SAAADI. The CDR3 is 14 residues long. The CDR3 sequence: CASSEVGLTDTQYF. CDR3 nucleotides: TGCGCCAGCAGTGAAGTCGGGCTCACAGATACGCAGTATTTT.

CDR3 DNA: TGTGCCAGCGGAGAGACGCGGACAGATACGCAGTATTTT. It translates to CASGETRTDTQYF. The chain is built from TRBV12-3 or TRBV12-4 and TRBJ2-3; D unresolved. This CDR3 has 13 amino acids. V lost 8 bases to trimming and J lost 3 bases, with 12 bases between them.

This rearrangement joins TRBV20-1 to TRBJ2-7; maybe TRBD1 (5 bases). Germline lookup yields CDR1 DFQATT and CDR2 SNEGSKA (reference sequence). This CDR3 spans 15 amino acids. Trimming pared 5 bases from V and 0 bases from J, leaving 17 bases between. The CDR3 region is CSAPSDSAHSYEQYF. Written as DNA, the CDR3 is TGCAGTGCTCCGTCCGACAGCGCCCACTCCTACGAGCAGTACTTC.

The chain combines TRBV28 with TRBJ2-7; 9 positions agree with TRBD2. With 6 bases clipped from V and 1 base from J, the junction kept 7 bases outside the gene matches. CDR3 size: 15 residues. The germline gives CDR1 MDHEN, CDR2 SYDVKM. CDR3 loop: CASSTTSGLSYEQYF. CDR3 nucleotides: TGTGCCAGCAGCACGACTAGCGGCCTTTCCTACGAGCAGTACTTC.

This clonotype was observed many times. The chain recombines TRBV30 with TRBJ1-1; 7 bases are a match to TRBD1. The length of the CDR3 is 14 residues. CDR1 and CDR2 (germline): GTSNPN, SVGIG (reference sequence). Trimming cost V 2 bases and J 1 base; bases outside gene matches: 4. CDR3 coding DNA: TGTGCCTGGAGTCTAGGACAGGAGAACACTGAAGCTTTCTTT. Protein product: CAWSLGQENTEAFF.

This clonotype was detected a few times. The chain carries TRBV24-1 and TRBJ2-1; weak D call: TRBD1 (5 bases). CDR3 length: 14 amino acids. V lost 4 bases and J 11 bases, leaving 17 bases between the germline ends. Per the germline V gene, CDR1 is KGHDR and CDR2 is SFDVKD. The CDR3 sequence: CATSDRRQGQKQFF. The CDR3 coding sequence is TGTGCCACCAGTGACCGTCGTCAGGGCCAGAAGCAGTTCTTC.

This clonotype has a count of ten or more. The chain uses TRBV4-2 and TRBJ2-5; D is uncertain. The length of the CDR3 is 16 residues. V was pared by 1 base and J by 2 bases, with 14 bases between. The germline V gene has CDR1 LGHNA and CDR2 YNFKEQ. CDR3 DNA: TGTGCCAGCAGCCAAGGGGAAACAGCCTTTCAAGAGACCCAGTACTTC. It yields the protein CASSQGETAFQETQYF.

This clonotype was seen more than once but under ten times. The chain employs TRBV7-9 and TRBJ2-2; the D is unclear. Germline CDR1 is SEHNR and CDR2 is FQNEAQ (reference sequence). The germline V and J ends were trimmed by 0 bases and 3 bases, with 5 bases remaining between them. The CDR3 runs to 14 residues. CDR3 protein: CASSLAKDTGELFF. In DNA form, the CDR3 reads TGTGCCAGCAGCTTAGCAAAGGACACCGGGGAGCTGTTTTTT.